This TCR beta chain was profiled in a study of identical twins. Points on this clonotype: Its matching antigen is unknown.

Findings and limits, study-wide: The study drew conclusions from cross-sectional statistical analysis, not from following the same donors. With abundant cord blood beta clonotypes, insertions were fewer; memory repertoires showed no such pattern. Beta out-of-frame twin sharing showed a weaker excess.

Unique molecular identifiers were present on the cDNA, and a universal primer site came from template switching. From the 5' RACE reads, TCRdb called clonotypes with MiXCR, one entry per CDR3 protein. The sample contains 250,000 to 300,000 distinct CDR3 sequences, roughly 9.7% of which appear only once. The CDR3 is made up of 16 amino acids. Deletions cut 0 bases from V and 3 bases from J, with 16 bases between. The germline CDR1 and CDR2 sequences are GTSNPN and SVGIG (reference sequence). These data were also reused for a study on yellow fever vaccine responses in identical twins.

This clonotype was obtained from a young woman in good health. The chain carries TRBV30 and TRBJ2-3, with D perhaps TRBD1 or TRBD2 (5 bases each). The sample was CD8+ T cells sorted from blood. CDR3 sequence reads: CAWSVGVEGRTDTQYF. The CDR3 bases are TGTGCCTGGAGTGTTGGGGTCGAGGGGAGAACAGATACGCAGTATTTT.